This T cell receptor (beta chain) was sequenced in a study of blood T cell repertoires in COVID-19 (dated by TCRdb to the early 2020s). At the level of the whole study: The collaborator samples originated in the United States, Italy and Spain and spanned the acute and convalescent phases of COVID-19. The material from the prospective study consisted of cDNA or gDNA derived from T cells, B-cell-depleted T cells, or PBMCs. Subjects who had been exposed to COVID-19, were actively infected with it, or had recovered from it provided the deeply sampled blood TCRbeta repertoires that made up the dataset. The repertoires were released in a freely available public database intended as a resource for research on the immune response to SARS-CoV-2. Samples were obtained from the ongoing ImmuneRACE study (first 160 participants) and from some 1,300 subjects provided by 6 global collaborators. Sample metadata almost always included a de-identified subject ID, COVID-19 status, age in years and sex. HLA class I and class II types, where available, came from metadata supplied by the sample provider rather than from assay-based typing.

The CDR3, from cysteine to phenylalanine, totals 15 residues. Here the CDR3 DNA is all that survives: 45 bases in frame from base 1. Deletion took 4 bases off V and 3 bases off J, with a span of 16 bases between the germline ends. CDR1 and CDR2 are drawn from the germline V gene: SGDLS, YYNGEE. With respect to this clone: Its antigen remains unidentified. No per-base quality is available; no much larger clone lies one base away.

The collaborating institutions used their own protocols to collect whole blood in K2EDTA tubes. For TCRbeta analysis, collaborators shipped samples in one of three forms: frozen whole blood, isolated PBMCs, or DNA extracted from either of those sample types. Overall study results and their limits: Clinical and demographic metadata were provided uncurated, with the amount varying by source and participant.

TCRbeta CDR3 regions were amplified from genomic DNA using the immunoSEQ Assay, a bias-controlled multiplex PCR. The original pipeline was this. Nucleated cell counts per sample were estimated from amplification of reference gene primers within the assay. Sequence reads were collapsed and filtered to measure the absolute abundance of every unique TCRbeta CDR3 rearrangement. For each sample, productive Simpson clonality was calculated as the square root of Simpson's diversity index over productive rearrangements. TCRdb holds this immuneACCESS table with in-frame rearrangements only. Some clones are missing; in checked studies, unresolved V genes explain under half, and the rest has no known cause. V and J calls and clone size are given by that table; D and trimming were obtained from the DNA. Counted in this sample were almost 50,000 clones; over 85% of them appeared once. Of the sample, 3.5% to 5% falls within the top ten clones.

Sequenced sample: peripheral blood. Recombination joined TRBV9 with TRBJ1-1; the D segment could be TRBD1, given 5 matching bases. This clonotype originated in a human donor in a cohort sampled during active COVID-19. The bases are TGTGCCAGCAGCCCCGGGGGGGGTTGGGACACTGAAGCTTTCTTT. Its translation reads: CASSPGGGWDTEAFF.